The rows below give T cell receptor beta chains drawn from one sample of a study of T cells in Graves' hyperthyroidism and ophthalmopathy. Each CDR3 protein gets one entry after TCRdb re-called the multiplex PCR reads with MiXCR. The sample holds 350,000 to 400,000 distinct CDR3 sequences; approximately 15% are singletons and the top ten take 11%. Sequencing was performed on blood. Source of these receptors: a woman aged 60-75 years with Graves' hyperthyroidism. Each CDR3 is given with its conserved first and last residue. The D gene is left open where the match is weak. Not every row has a clone size; where given, it reads once, few, many or a size class.

clone size	J gene	D gene	V gene	CDR3 protein	CDR3 DNA
many	TRBJ2-5	TRBD2	TRBV6-2/TRBV6-3	CASSYLSGIETQYF	TGTGCCAGCAGTTACCTTAGCGGGATTGAGACCCAGTACTTC
-	TRBJ1-5	-	TRBV19	CASSIPTSRDSNQPQHF	TGTGCCAGTAGTATACCCACAAGTAGGGATAGCAATCAGCCCCAGCATTTT
many	TRBJ1-2	-	TRBV28	CASSLQGWGYTF	TGTGCCAGCAGTTTGCAGGGCTGGGGCTACACCTTC
-	TRBJ1-3	-	TRBV6-1	CASSQASGGNTIYF	TGTGCCAGCAGTCAGGCCTCGGGTGGAAACACCATATATTTT
many	TRBJ2-5	TRBD1	TRBV19	CASSMSGQQETQYF	TGTGCCAGTAGTATGTCGGGACAGCAAGAGACCCAGTACTTC
many	TRBJ2-2	-	TRBV7-9	CASSLGGGNTGELFF	TGTGCCAGCAGCTTAGGCGGAGGGAACACCGGGGAGCTGTTTTTT
-	TRBJ2-2	TRBD1	TRBV29-1	CSARTGVWGELFF	TGCAGCGCAAGGACAGGGGTATGGGGGGAGCTGTTTTTT
many	TRBJ2-1	TRBD2	TRBV29-1	CSAGRLAEINNEQFF	TGCAGCGCTGGGAGACTAGCGGAAATCAACAATGAGCAGTTCTTC
-	TRBJ2-2	TRBD1	TRBV10-3	CAISESRDRGRLF	TGTGCCATCAGTGAGTCTCGGGACAGGGGGCGGCTTTTT
-	TRBJ1-3	-	TRBV30	CAWSAGTRAGNTIYF	TGTGCCTGGAGTGCCGGGACACGGGCTGGAAACACCATATATTTT
-	TRBJ1-3	-	TRBV12-3/TRBV12-4	CASSLTVRSGDTIYF	TGTGCCAGCAGTTTGACGGTGCGCTCTGGAGACACCATATATTTT
many	TRBJ1-2	-	TRBV27	CASSGTGYYGYTF	TGTGCCAGCAGTGGAACAGGGTACTATGGCTACACCTTC
many	TRBJ2-1	TRBD2	TRBV20-1	CSAREVGGPMGNEQFF	TGCAGTGCTAGAGAAGTGGGAGGGCCGATGGGCAATGAGCAGTTCTTC
many	TRBJ2-5	TRBD2	TRBV2	CASNSGRDQETQYF	TGTGCCAGCAATAGCGGGAGGGACCAAGAGACCCAGTACTTC
many	TRBJ2-3	-	TRBV11-1	CASSLGLWDTQYF	TGTGCCAGCAGCCTGGGACTTTGGGATACGCAGTATTTT
few	TRBJ2-5	TRBD2	TRBV5-1	CASTGGVQETQYF	TGCGCCAGCACGGGGGGAGTTCAAGAGACCCAGTACTTC
once	TRBJ2-1	-	TRBV19	CASRGAIQGIYNEQFF	TGTGCCAGTAGAGGGGCTATACAGGGCATTTACAATGAGCAGTTCTTC
few	TRBJ2-1	TRBD2	TRBV9	CASKSPLAGGPGEQFF	TGTGCCAGCAAGTCCCCCTTAGCGGGAGGGCCGGGGGAGCAGTTCTTC
many	TRBJ2-1	-	TRBV27	CASSFPGVRNEQFF	TGTGCCAGCAGTTTCCCCGGGGTCAGGAATGAGCAGTTCTTC
many	TRBJ2-2	-	TRBV18	CASSPDRNTGELFF	TGTGCCAGCAGTCCCGACAGAAACACCGGGGAGCTGTTTTTT
-	TRBJ2-7	TRBD1	TRBV29-1	CSVGEGQAYEQYF	TGCAGCGTTGGCGAGGGACAGGCCTACGAGCAGTACTTC
many	TRBJ2-2	TRBD2	TRBV24-1	CATGTSGNTGELFF	TGTGCCACCGGGACTAGCGGAAACACCGGGGAGCTGTTTTTT
many	TRBJ1-5	-	TRBV6-1	CASRCGRNQPQHF	TGTGCCAGCCGGTGCGGGCGCAATCAGCCCCAGCATTTT
many	TRBJ1-1	TRBD1	TRBV20-1	CSARESGRGDTEAFF	TGCAGTGCTAGAGAATCGGGCAGGGGGGACACTGAAGCTTTCTTT
-	TRBJ2-7	-	TRBV24-1	CATSWRAVSYEQYF	TGTGCCACCAGTTGGAGGGCGGTCTCCTACGAGCAGTACTTC
many	TRBJ2-7	TRBD2	TRBV20-1	CSAAPGGPTYEQYF	TGCAGTGCTGCACCGGGGGGACCAACCTACGAGCAGTACTTC
many	TRBJ1-1	-	TRBV24-1	CATKGSNTEAFF	TGTGCCACCAAAGGCTCGAATACTGAAGCTTTCTTT
many	TRBJ2-7	TRBD2	TRBV20-1	CSANSGTRNEQYF	TGCAGTGCTAACAGCGGGACCCGAAACGAGCAGTACTTC
few	TRBJ2-2	TRBD1	TRBV20-1	CSALTGLDTGELFF	TGCAGTGCTTTGACAGGGTTGGACACCGGGGAGCTGTTTTTT
-	TRBJ2-3	TRBD2	TRBV3-1	CASSRSGSADTQYF	TGTGCCAGCAGCCGTAGCGGGAGCGCAGATACGCAGTATTTT
many	TRBJ2-1	TRBD2	TRBV11-2	CASSETSGNPFF	TGTGCCAGCAGCGAGACTAGCGGGAATCCGTTCTTC
many	TRBJ2-7	TRBD2	TRBV11-2	CATASGSSYEQYF	TGTGCCACCGCTAGCGGTAGCTCCTACGAGCAGTACTTC
many	TRBJ2-1	-	TRBV6-5	CASSYGGNEQFF	TGTGCCAGCAGTTACGGAGGCAATGAGCAGTTCTTC
many	TRBJ2-5	-	TRBV15	CATSNPRGLNQETQYF	TGTGCCACCAGCAATCCCCGGGGACTGAATCAAGAGACCCAGTACTTC
many	TRBJ1-5	TRBD1	TRBV2	CASRGAGGLGSNQPQHF	TGTGCCAGCAGGGGGGCAGGGGGCCTCGGGAGCAATCAGCCCCAGCATTTT
-	TRBJ1-4	-	TRBV12-3/TRBV12-4	CASRKRGAREKLFF	TGTGCCAGCAGAAAACGGGGGGCGCGTGAAAAACTGTTTTTT
few	TRBJ2-1	TRBD2	TRBV5-6	CASSLVLSSGKNEQFF	TGTGCCAGCAGCTTGGTGTTGTCTAGCGGGAAGAATGAGCAGTTCTTC
many	TRBJ2-2	-	TRBV2	CASTVLGNTGELFF	TGTGCCAGCACAGTACTCGGAAACACCGGGGAGCTGTTTTTT
few	TRBJ2-6	-	TRBV7-6	CASSLMLRAGANVLTF	TGTGCCAGCAGCTTAATGTTACGGGCTGGGGCCAACGTCCTGACTTTC
many	TRBJ2-7	-	TRBV28	CASSSWRASSYEQYF	TGTGCCAGCAGTTCGTGGAGGGCGAGCTCCTACGAGCAGTACTTC
-	TRBJ1-1	TRBD1	TRBV3-1	CAGSPGQGTNTEAFF	TGTGCCGGCAGCCCGGGACAGGGAACGAACACTGAAGCTTTCTTT